The present entry profiles one T cell receptor (beta chain) with its context. Its target is not known. Specified time point: pretreatment peripheral blood. Diagnoses among patients were locally advanced or metastatic urothelial carcinoma. The record originates from a study of PD-L1 blockade in urothelial cancer. Study at large: Bladder-origin urothelial cancer in males covered twenty-five of 29 patients. Treatment start was followed by blood analysis at 3 weeks (second dose) and again at 6 weeks. Study results and caveats: Those with durable benefit had larger increases in tumor-associated blood clones at 3 weeks.

Measured with immunoSEQ multiplex PCR; TCRdb has only the in-frame clones, and not every one. There are about 56,000 clones in the sample; 85% occur only once, and 15% to 19% lies in the top ten. Germline V CDR1 and CDR2: SGHRS, YFSETQ. V trimming: 1 base; J trimming: 5 bases; junction bases outside the gene matches: 12. The CDR3 totals 17 residues. Here the sequenced sample was PBMCs, taken around atezolizumab (anti-PD-L1) treatment. The chain joins TRBV5-1 to TRBJ2-1; 7 positions agree with TRBD2. The source is a man in his 70s with urothelial cancer. The CDR3 DNA sequence: TGCGCCAGCAGCTTGCGTGGATGGGGGACTACCAACAATGAGCAGTTCTTC. The encoded protein is CASSLRGWGTTNNEQFF. Combining the CDR3 with reference TRBV5-1 and TRBJ2-1 gives the whole variable domain KAGVTQTPRYLIKTRGQQVTLSCSPISGHRSVSWYQQTPGQGLQFLFEYFSETQRNKGNFPGRFSGRQFSNSRSEMNVSTLELGDSALYLCASSLRGWGTTNNEQFFGPGTRLTVL.